The 5 T cell receptor beta chains below come from one sample, sequenced in a study of CD8 T cells in ankylosing spondylitis. Points from the study as a whole: Typical of ankylosing spondylitis blood, it appeared, was a TCR beta motif of several highly homologous variants.

TCRdb recomputed calls from the 5' RACE reads with MiXCR, one row per CDR3 protein. The data contain more than 600,000 distinct CDR3 sequences, 15% to 20% of them singletons. These receptors lack a known antigen. The source material was blood, either unsorted or a sorted T cell fraction (not recorded which). Source of these receptors: a male donor with ankylosing spondylitis.

The V and J genes are TRBV10-2 and TRBJ2-4, with D perhaps matching TRBD1 or TRBD2 (5 bases each). CDR3 length: 15 amino acids. V gave up 1 base and J gave up 0 bases, with 7 bases separating them. CDR1 WSHSY and CDR2 SAAADI come from the germline V gene. DNA for the CDR3: TGCGCCAGCAGTGAGTGGGGGATAGCCAAAAACATTCAGTACTTC. Its translation is CASSEWGIAKNIQYF.

This clonotype has a handful of counts. The chain uses TRBV7-2 and TRBJ2-3; no clear D. The CDR3 has 12 amino acids. Trimming removed 4 bases from V and 4 bases from J, with 6 bases in between. The V gene's germline CDR1 is SGHTA and CDR2 FQGNSA. CDR3 coding DNA: TGTGCCAGCAGCTATAATGCAGATACGCAGTATTTT. Residues: CASSYNADTQYF.

V usage is TRBV27 and J usage is TRBJ1-1, with D tentatively TRBD1 (5 bases). The CDR3 is 15 residues long. Germline lookup yields CDR1 MNHEY and CDR2 SMNVEV (reference sequence). Trimming left V 3 bases short and J 11 bases short, with 22 bases between. DNA for the CDR3: TGTGCCAGCAGTTTTTATCGATGGGACGACAGTCCGGCTTTCTTT. Its protein product is CASSFYRWDDSPAFF.

This rearrangement joins TRBV10-3 to TRBJ2-7; the D gene is possibly TRBD2 (5 bases). Trimming removed 4 bases from V and 4 bases from J, with 8 bases in between. This CDR3 is 12 amino acids long. Germline CDR1 and CDR2: ENHRY and SYGVKD. The chain's CDR3 is CAISAGNYEQYF. The CDR3 DNA reads TGTGCCATCAGTGCCGGGAATTACGAGCAGTACTTC.

CDR3 loop: CASSPGQGLRETQYF. The CDR3 DNA sequence: TGTGCCAGCAGCCCCGGACAGGGACTACGAGAGACCCAGTACTTC. The chain joins TRBV11-3 to TRBJ2-5; possibly TRBD1 for D (8 bases). The CDR3 has 15 residues. CDR1 is SGHNT and CDR2 is YENEEA in the germline V gene. V gave up 5 bases and J gave up 4 bases, with 17 bases separating them.